This record covers a single TCR beta chain. Its antigen is not identified. The controls, all healthy donors, were matched for age and sex. The sample originates from a study of CD8 T cells in Susac syndrome. The germline CDR1 and CDR2 sequences are MNHNS and SASEGT. J gave up 8 bases and V 0 bases, and 13 bases lay outside the gene matches. The CDR3 length is 17 residues. The RNA input was roughly 0.5 to 1 ug, and it was reverse transcribed with random hexamers. The amplification used immunoSEQ multiplex PCR on TCR beta CDR3; it spanned 54 Vbeta and 13 Jbeta. TCRdb called the immunoSEQ multiplex PCR reads again in MiXCR, with one record for every CDR3 protein. The table records about 150,000 distinct CDR3 sequences, around 94% of them present only once. Study-wide points: A relatively small number of individuals underwent TCR sequencing and HLA analysis.

Source material: CD4+ T cells from PBMCs. V and J are TRBV6-1 and TRBJ1-2; TRBD1 matches at 9 bases. This sequence was found in a human donor in good health. This CDR3 is CASSEALRPGDRVGYTF. DNA of the CDR3: TGTGCCAGCAGTGAAGCGCTCCGGCCCGGGGACAGGGTGGGCTACACCTTC.